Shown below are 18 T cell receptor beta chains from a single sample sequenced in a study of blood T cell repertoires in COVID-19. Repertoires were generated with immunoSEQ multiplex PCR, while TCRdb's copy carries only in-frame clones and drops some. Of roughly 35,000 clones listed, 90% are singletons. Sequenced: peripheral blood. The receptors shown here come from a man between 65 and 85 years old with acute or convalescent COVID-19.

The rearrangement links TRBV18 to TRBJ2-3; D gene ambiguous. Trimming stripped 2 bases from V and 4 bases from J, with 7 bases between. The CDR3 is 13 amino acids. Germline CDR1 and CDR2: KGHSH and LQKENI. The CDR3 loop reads CASSPSNADTQYF. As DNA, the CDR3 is TGTGCCAGCTCACCATCTAATGCAGATACGCAGTATTTT.

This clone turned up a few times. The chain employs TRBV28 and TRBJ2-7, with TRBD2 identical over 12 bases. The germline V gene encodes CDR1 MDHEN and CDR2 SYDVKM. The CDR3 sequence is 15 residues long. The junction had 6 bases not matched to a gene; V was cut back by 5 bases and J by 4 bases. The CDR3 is CASSPLTSGRYEQYF. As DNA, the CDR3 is TGTGCCAGCAGTCCCTTGACTAGCGGGAGATACGAGCAGTACTTC.

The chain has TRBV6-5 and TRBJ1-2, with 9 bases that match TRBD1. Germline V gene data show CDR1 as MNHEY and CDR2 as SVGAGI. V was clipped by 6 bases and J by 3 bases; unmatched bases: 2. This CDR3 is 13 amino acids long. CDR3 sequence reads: CASRTGGDYGYTF. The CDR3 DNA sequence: TGTGCCAGCAGGACAGGGGGGGACTATGGCTACACCTTC.

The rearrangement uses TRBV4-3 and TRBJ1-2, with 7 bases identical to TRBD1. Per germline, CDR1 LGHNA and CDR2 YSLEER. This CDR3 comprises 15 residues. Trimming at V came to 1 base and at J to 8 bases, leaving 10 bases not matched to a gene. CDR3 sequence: CASSQVLQGSQGYTF. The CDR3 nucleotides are TGCGCCAGCAGCCAAGTACTACAGGGGTCTCAAGGCTACACCTTC.

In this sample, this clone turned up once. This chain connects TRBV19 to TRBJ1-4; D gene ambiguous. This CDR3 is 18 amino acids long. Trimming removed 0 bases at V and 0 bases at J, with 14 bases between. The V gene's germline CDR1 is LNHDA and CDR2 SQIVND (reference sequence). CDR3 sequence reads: CASSIDPAGAATNEKLFF. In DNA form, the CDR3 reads TGTGCCAGTAGTATAGATCCGGCAGGCGCAGCAACTAATGAAAAACTGTTTTTT. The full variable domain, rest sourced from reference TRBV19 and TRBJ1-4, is DGGITQSPKYLFRKEGQNVTLSCEQNLNHDAMYWYRQDPGQGLRLIYYSQIVNDFQKGDIAEGYSVSREKKESFPLTVTSAQKNPTAFYLCASSIDPAGAATNEKLFFGSGTQLSVL.

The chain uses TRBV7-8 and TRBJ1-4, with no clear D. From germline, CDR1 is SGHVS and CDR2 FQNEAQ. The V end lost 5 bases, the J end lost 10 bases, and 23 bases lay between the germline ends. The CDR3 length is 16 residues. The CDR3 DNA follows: TGTGCCAGCAGCCCGCAGCGGGCCGGCGGTGTGCGAAAACTGTTTTTT. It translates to CASSPQRAGGVRKLFF. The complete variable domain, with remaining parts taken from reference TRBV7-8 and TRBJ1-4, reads GAGVSQSPRYKVAKRGQDVALRCDPISGHVSLFWYQQALGQGPEFLTYFQNEAQLDKSGLPSDRFFAERPEGSVSTLKIQRTQQEDSAVYLCASSPQRAGGVRKLFFGSGTQLSVL.

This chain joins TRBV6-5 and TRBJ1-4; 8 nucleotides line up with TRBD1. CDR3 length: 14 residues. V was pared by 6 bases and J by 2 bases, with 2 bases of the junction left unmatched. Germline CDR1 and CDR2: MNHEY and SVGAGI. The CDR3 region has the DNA TGTGCCAGCAGATCAGGGGGCACTAATGAAAAACTGTTTTTT. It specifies CASRSGGTNEKLFF.

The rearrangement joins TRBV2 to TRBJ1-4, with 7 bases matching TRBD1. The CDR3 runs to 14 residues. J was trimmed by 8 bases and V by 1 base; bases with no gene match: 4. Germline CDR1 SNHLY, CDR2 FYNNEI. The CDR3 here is CASSEERGLEKLFF. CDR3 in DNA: TGTGCCAGCAGTGAAGAGAGGGGGCTCGAAAAACTGTTTTTT.

The CDR3 region has the DNA TGCGCCAGCATTGGGGCGCAGGGCTACGAGCAGTACTTC. Residues: CASIGAQGYEQYF. The rearrangement links TRBV10-2 to TRBJ2-7; possible D gene TRBD1, 5 bases. CDR1 and CDR2 from the germline V gene are WSHSY and SAAADI. The CDR3 is made up of 13 amino acids. V dropped 7 bases and J dropped 3 bases, with 13 bases sitting between them.

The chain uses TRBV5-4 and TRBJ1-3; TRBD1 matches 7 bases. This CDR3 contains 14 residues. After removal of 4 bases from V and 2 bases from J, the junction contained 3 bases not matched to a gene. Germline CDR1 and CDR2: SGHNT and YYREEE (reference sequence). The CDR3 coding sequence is TGTGCCAGCAGCCTGGGACAGACTGGAAACACCATATATTTT. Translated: CASSLGQTGNTIYF.

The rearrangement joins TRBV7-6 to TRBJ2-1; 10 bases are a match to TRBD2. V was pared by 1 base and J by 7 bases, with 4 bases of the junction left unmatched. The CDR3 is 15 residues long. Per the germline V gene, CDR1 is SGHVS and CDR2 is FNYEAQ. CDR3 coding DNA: TGTGCCAGCAGCTTAGTGGGTAGCGGGGGGAATGAGCAGTTCTTC. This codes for CASSLVGSGGNEQFF. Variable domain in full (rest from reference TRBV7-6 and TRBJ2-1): GAGVSQSPRYKVTKRGQDVALRCDPISGHVSLYWYRQALGQGPEFLTYFNYEAQQDKSGLPNDRFSAERPEGSISTLTIQRTEQRDSAMYRCASSLVGSGGNEQFFGPGTRLTVL.

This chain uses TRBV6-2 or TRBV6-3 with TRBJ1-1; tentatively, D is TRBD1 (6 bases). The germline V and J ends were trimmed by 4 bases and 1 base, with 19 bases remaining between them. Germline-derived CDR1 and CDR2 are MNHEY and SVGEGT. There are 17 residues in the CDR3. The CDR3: CASSLVTAGRGNTEAFF. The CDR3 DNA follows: TGTGCCAGCAGTTTGGTAACCGCAGGCAGGGGGAACACTGAAGCTTTCTTT.

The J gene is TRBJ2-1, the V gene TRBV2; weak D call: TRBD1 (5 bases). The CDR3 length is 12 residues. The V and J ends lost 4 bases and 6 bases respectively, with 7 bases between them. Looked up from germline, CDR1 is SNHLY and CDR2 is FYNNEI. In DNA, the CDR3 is TGTGCCAGCAGTGCAGGGCTCAATGAGCAGTTCTTC. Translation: CASSAGLNEQFF. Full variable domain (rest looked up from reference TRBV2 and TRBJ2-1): EPEVTQTPSHQVTQMGQEVILRCVPISNHLYFYWYRQILGQKVEFLVSFYNNEISEKSEIFDDQFSVERPDGSNFTLKIRSTKLEDSAMYFCASSAGLNEQFFGPGTRLTVL.

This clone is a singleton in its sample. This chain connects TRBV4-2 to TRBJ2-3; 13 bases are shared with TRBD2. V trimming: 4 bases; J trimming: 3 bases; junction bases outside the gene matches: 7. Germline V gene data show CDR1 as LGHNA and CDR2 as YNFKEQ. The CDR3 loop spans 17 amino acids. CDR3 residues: CASSLTTSGRETDTQYF. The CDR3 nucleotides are TGTGCCAGCAGCCTGACTACTAGCGGGAGGGAGACAGATACGCAGTATTTT.

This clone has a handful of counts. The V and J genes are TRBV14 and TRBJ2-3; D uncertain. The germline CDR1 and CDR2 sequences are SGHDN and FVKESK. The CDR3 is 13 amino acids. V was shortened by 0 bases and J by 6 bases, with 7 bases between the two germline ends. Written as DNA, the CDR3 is TGTGCCAGCAGCCAAGATGCCGGGGATACGCAGTATTTT. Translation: CASSQDAGDTQYF.

This CDR3 is CASRTGNQPQHF. CDR3 sequence (DNA): TGTGCCAGCAGGACAGGTAATCAGCCCCAGCATTTT. This chain links TRBV6-5 with TRBJ1-5, with a possible D match to TRBD1 (6 bases). The CDR3 loop spans 12 amino acids. Trimming stripped 6 bases from V and 4 bases from J, with 7 bases between. The V gene's germline CDR1 is MNHEY and CDR2 SVGAGI.

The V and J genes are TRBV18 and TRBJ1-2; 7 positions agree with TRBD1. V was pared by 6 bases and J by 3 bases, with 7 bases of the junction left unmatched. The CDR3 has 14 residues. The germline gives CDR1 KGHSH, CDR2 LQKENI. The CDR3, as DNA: TGTGCCAGCTCGACCGAACAGGGGTACTATGGCTACACCTTC. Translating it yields CASSTEQGYYGYTF.

CDR3 nucleotide sequence: TGTGCCAGCAGTCTACGACAGGGGATACATGGCTACACCTTC. Its translation: CASSLRQGIHGYTF. V gene TRBV6-5 combines with J gene TRBJ1-2; 8 bases map to TRBD1. CDR1 is MNHEY and CDR2 is SVGAGI in the germline V gene. With 5 bases clipped from V and 6 bases from J, the junction kept 8 bases outside the gene matches. This CDR3 has 14 residues.